A single sample is the source of the 3 T cell receptor beta chains below, sequenced in a study of T cell repertoires in aging, cancer and after chemotherapy. The template was genomic DNA from peripheral blood, not RNA. TRB rearrangements spanning V, D and J were amplified using mixed TRB-A/B primers. One entry per CDR3 protein results from TCRdb running MiXCR on the multiplex PCR reads. The data contain fewer than 6,000 distinct CDR3 sequences, around half of them singletons. The sequenced sample was blood. All receptors derive from a human donor in good health.

V is TRBV6-5 and J is TRBJ2-6; no reliable D call. Germline V gives CDR1 MNHEY, CDR2 SVGAGI. The CDR3 length is 15 residues. V was shortened by 2 bases and J by 0 bases, with 5 bases between the two germline ends. CDR3 in amino acids: CASSYGDSGANVLTF. In nucleotides, the CDR3 is TGTGCCAGCAGTTACGGGGACTCTGGGGCCAACGTCCTGACTTTC.

As for this clonotype: The junction and the germline gene differ at one end; a read error may be behind it. The V call is TRBV5-1, the J call TRBJ2-5, with 9 bases identical to TRBD2. Per germline, CDR1 SGHRS and CDR2 YFSETQ. The CDR3 extends over 16 amino acids. DNA of the CDR3: TGTGCCAGCAGCCAAGGCCGCGGGGGGGCTGGGGAGACCCAGTACTTC. Translation: CASSQGRGGAGETQYF. Full variable domain (outside the CDR3, taken from reference TRBV5-1 and TRBJ2-5): KAGVTQTPRYLIKTRGQQVTLSCSPISGHRSVSWYQQTPGQGLQFLFEYFSETQRNKGNFPGRFSGRQFSNSRSEMNVSTLELGDSALYLCASSQGRGGAGETQYFGPGTRLLVL.

V usage is TRBV19 and J usage is TRBJ1-5; 7 bases are a match to TRBD1. The CDR3 loop spans 14 amino acids. Germline assignment: CDR1 LNHDA and CDR2 SQIVND (reference sequence). V lost 10 bases and J lost 0; bases outside the gene matches: 6. CDR3 DNA sequence: TGTGCCACCAAAAGGGACAGTAGCAATCAGCCCCAGCATTTT. Translated, it gives CATKRDSSNQPQHF.